This entry lists 27 T cell receptor beta chains sequenced from one sample in a study of blood T cell repertoires in COVID-19. The method was immunoSEQ multiplex PCR; TCRdb's version includes in-frame clones alone and lacks a portion of them. The top ten clones hold approximately 4.1% of a sample with fewer than 200,000 clones, about nine tenths of them seen once. Source material: peripheral blood. These receptors were taken from an older woman who had recovered from COVID-19.

The chain employs TRBV10-3 and TRBJ1-6; D gene uncertain. Germline loops: CDR1 ENHRY, CDR2 SYGVKD. The length of the CDR3 is 13 residues. V lost 4 bases and J 6 bases, leaving 7 bases between the germline ends. Written as DNA, the CDR3 is TGTGCCATCAGTGGAACGGGTAATTCACCCCTCCACTTT. Its translation: CAISGTGNSPLHF.

The chain couples TRBV19 to TRBJ2-5; 12 bases are a match to TRBD2. CDR3 size: 14 residues. The V and J ends lost 3 bases and 5 bases, in that order; junction bases with no gene match: 1. CDR1 and CDR2 from the germline V gene are LNHDA and SQIVND (reference sequence). The CDR3 region has the DNA TGTGCCAGTAGTATGCTAGCGGGGGGGGAGACCCAGTACTTC. Translating it yields CASSMLAGGETQYF.

The chain links TRBV10-3 to TRBJ2-7, with TRBD1 matching 7 bases. From germline, CDR1 is ENHRY and CDR2 SYGVKD. The CDR3 is 14 residues long. J was trimmed by 0 bases and V by 10 bases; bases with no gene match: 9. The CDR3 DNA reads TGTGCCACCACCGGGACAGCTAGCTCCTACGAGCAGTACTTC. Translated, it gives CATTGTASSYEQYF.

This rearrangement joins TRBV24-1 to TRBJ1-4; TRBD1 might be the D (6 bases). This CDR3 comprises 15 residues. The V gene lost 4 bases and the J gene lost 5 bases, with 13 bases spanning the gap. CDR1 and CDR2 (germline): KGHDR, SFDVKD. CDR3 protein: CATSEQGNRNEKLFF. The CDR3 DNA reads as TGTGCCACCAGTGAACAGGGTAACAGGAATGAAAAACTGTTTTTT.

In its sample, this clone was seen once. The V call is TRBV28, the J call TRBJ2-5; 9 bases are a match to TRBD2. The CDR3 is 15 residues long. Per germline, CDR1 MDHEN and CDR2 SYDVKM. V was pared by 5 bases and J by 3 bases, with 7 bases of the junction left unmatched. CDR3 region: CASSAQRGAEETQYF. As DNA, the CDR3 is TGTGCCAGCAGTGCCCAGCGGGGGGCGGAAGAGACCCAGTACTTC.

The rearrangement uses TRBV11-2 and TRBJ2-5; D might be TRBD1 (6 bases). The V gene's germline CDR1 is SGHAT and CDR2 FQNNGV. The CDR3 contains 14 residues. V was trimmed by 3 bases and J by 5 bases, leaving 13 bases between them. CDR3 DNA: TGTGCCAGCAGCTTCCCAGGGGATGGGGAGACCCAGTACTTC. Translating it yields CASSFPGDGETQYF.

This chain connects TRBV14 to TRBJ2-4, with D uncertain. Trimming stripped 4 bases from V and 7 bases from J, with 8 bases between. Looked up from germline, CDR1 is SGHDN and CDR2 is FVKESK. The CDR3 is 12 amino acids. The CDR3 spells CASSLAKNIQYF. CDR3 nucleotides: TGTGCCAGCAGCCTAGCAAAGAACATTCAGTACTTC. Filled out from reference TRBV14 and TRBJ2-4, the complete variable domain reads EAGVTQFPSHSVIEKGQTVTLRCDPISGHDNLYWYRRVMGKEIKFLLHFVKESKQDESGMPNNRFLAERTGGTYSTLKVQPAELEDSGVYFCASSLAKNIQYFGAGTRLSVL.

V gene TRBV5-6 combines with J gene TRBJ2-7; D is uncertain. The V gene lost 4 bases and the J gene lost 1 base, with 15 bases spanning the gap. Germline CDR1 and CDR2: SGHDT and YYEEEE. This CDR3 spans 15 amino acids. Here the CDR3 reads CASSVLSGFSYEQYF. CDR3 DNA sequence: TGTGCCAGCAGCGTCCTATCAGGTTTTTCCTACGAGCAGTACTTC.

The chain carries TRBV12-3 or TRBV12-4 and TRBJ1-3, with D possibly being TRBD1 (5 bases). The CDR3 consists of 13 residues. The ends were cut back, 7 bases at V and 4 bases at J, with 11 bases in the middle. The CDR3 here is CASTQGAGNTIYF. In DNA form, the CDR3 reads TGTGCCAGCACGCAGGGCGCAGGAAACACCATATATTTT.

The chain joins TRBV5-4 to TRBJ1-2; D remains unclear. Trimming took 3 bases from V and 2 from J, leaving 11 bases between them. The CDR3 loop spans 14 amino acids. Per the germline V gene, CDR1 is SGHNT and CDR2 is YYREEE (reference sequence). The CDR3 loop is CASSSRQVNYGYTF. CDR3 DNA sequence: TGTGCCAGCAGCTCCCGGCAGGTCAACTATGGCTACACCTTC. The full variable domain, in which reference TRBV5-4 and TRBJ1-2 provide the parts outside the CDR3, is ETGVTQSPTHLIKTRGQQVTLRCSSQSGHNTVSWYQQALGQGPQFIFQYYREEENGRGNFPPRFSGLQFPNYSSELNVNALELDDSALYLCASSSRQVNYGYTFGSGTRLTVV.

V gene TRBV28 combines with J gene TRBJ2-2, with 7 bases that match TRBD2. J gave up 4 bases and V 11 bases, and 7 bases lay outside the gene matches. Germline CDR1 reads MDHEN; CDR2 reads SYDVKM. The CDR3 covers 13 residues. CDR3 protein: CAGGLQRTGELFF. The CDR3 DNA follows: TGTGCCGGGGGACTACAACGCACCGGGGAGCTGTTTTTT.

The chain joins TRBV24-1 to TRBJ2-1, with 11 bases identical to TRBD2. In germline, CDR1 is KGHDR, CDR2 SFDVKD. Trimming removed 5 bases from V and 8 bases from J; junction bases left unmatched: 10. The CDR3 covers 16 residues. This chain's CDR3 is CATSGVLAGGADEQFF. The CDR3 bases are TGTGCCACCAGTGGTGTTTTAGCGGGGGGGGCGGATGAGCAGTTCTTC.

V gene TRBV4-2 combines with J gene TRBJ2-5; no clear D gene. The CDR3 is 14 residues long. With 1 base removed from V and 5 bases from J, the gap between germline ends came to 11 bases. The germline V gene has CDR1 LGHNA and CDR2 YNFKEQ. The CDR3 is CASSQGQAMETQYF. Here the CDR3 DNA reads TGTGCCAGCAGCCAAGGGCAGGCAATGGAGACCCAGTACTTC.

The V and J genes are TRBV5-8 and TRBJ1-2; 10 bases match TRBD1. Germline CDR1 is SGHTS and CDR2 is YDEGEE. The CDR3 runs 14 residues. J lost 7 bases, V lost 2 bases, and 5 bases had no gene match. The CDR3 DNA reads TGTGCCAGCAGCTTCCGGGACAGGGGTAGTGGCTACACCTTC. The encoded protein is CASSFRDRGSGYTF.

The chain carries TRBV7-8 and TRBJ1-1; D possibly corresponds to TRBD1 (6 bases). The CDR3 runs to 16 residues. V shed 6 bases and J shed 0 bases, with 17 bases lying between them. Germline CDR1 is SGHVS and CDR2 is FQNEAQ. CDR3 DNA sequence: TGTGCCAGCAGTCGCCGGGACACAGCCCTGAACACTGAAGCTTTCTTT. Amino acid sequence: CASSRRDTALNTEAFF.

This chain connects TRBV16 to TRBJ1-5; D remains unclear. CDR3 length equals 16 residues. V lost 0 bases and J lost 3, with 12 bases in between. Germline loops: CDR1 KGHSY, CDR2 FQNENV. The CDR3 DNA sequence: TGTGCCAGCAGCCAATCAGTCAGGTCGGTCAATCAGCCCCAGCATTTT. Protein product: CASSQSVRSVNQPQHF.

This chain uses TRBV5-1 with TRBJ2-1; possibly TRBD1 for D (6 bases). The germline gives CDR1 SGHRS, CDR2 YFSETQ. The CDR3 has 15 residues. Trimming pared 4 bases from V and 3 bases from J, leaving 14 bases between. The chain's CDR3 is CASSVTGQLYNEQFF. The CDR3 DNA follows: TGCGCCAGCAGCGTGACAGGCCAACTCTACAATGAGCAGTTCTTC.

The chain employs TRBV6-5 and TRBJ1-6; 8 nucleotides align to TRBD1. This CDR3 spans 15 amino acids. Trimming removed 5 bases from V and 8 bases from J; junction bases left unmatched: 8. Germline V gene data show CDR1 as MNHEY and CDR2 as SVGAGI. This CDR3 reads CASSTQTGVHSPLHF. The CDR3 nucleotides read TGTGCCAGCAGTACCCAGACAGGGGTTCATTCACCCCTCCACTTT.

This chain links TRBV6-6 with TRBJ1-5, with a tentative D call TRBD1 (5 bases). From germline, CDR1 is MNHNY and CDR2 SVGAGI (reference sequence). Deletions cut 2 bases from V and 2 bases from J, with 7 bases between. The CDR3 length is 14 residues. The CDR3 nucleotides read TGTGCCAGCAGTTACACACAGGGCAATCAGCCCCAGCATTTT. Its protein product is CASSYTQGNQPQHF.

This chain links TRBV10-3 with TRBJ1-1, with 11 bases aligning to TRBD1. Germline V gene lookup returns CDR1 ENHRY and CDR2 SYGVKD. The V segment lost 5 bases and the J segment 3 bases; nucleotides outside the gene matches: 2. The CDR3 has 14 amino acids. DNA for the CDR3: TGTGCCATCAGTACGGGACAGGGGGACACTGAAGCTTTCTTT. It encodes CAISTGQGDTEAFF.

J is TRBJ1-4 and V is TRBV5-1, with TRBD1 matching over 8 bases. V dropped 1 base and J dropped 4; count of bases not matched to a gene: 3. Germline-derived CDR1 and CDR2 are SGHRS and YFSETQ. The CDR3 has 15 residues. Here the CDR3 reads CASSLLTGGNEKLFF. In nucleotides, the CDR3 is TGCGCCAGCAGCTTGCTCACAGGGGGTAATGAAAAACTGTTTTTT.

The CDR3 loop is CASSRSSGSSVETQYF. The DNA for the CDR3 is TGTGCCAGCAGCCGATCTTCAGGGTCCTCGGTAGAGACCCAGTACTTC. The chain is built from TRBV7-8 and TRBJ2-5; D is perhaps TRBD1 (5 bases). V was trimmed by 5 bases and J by 4 bases, leaving 20 bases between them. This CDR3 has 16 amino acids. CDR1 and CDR2 (germline): SGHVS, FQNEAQ. The whole variable domain, remainder taken from reference TRBV7-8 and TRBJ2-5, is GAGVSQSPRYKVAKRGQDVALRCDPISGHVSLFWYQQALGQGPEFLTYFQNEAQLDKSGLPSDRFFAERPEGSVSTLKIQRTQQEDSAVYLCASSRSSGSSVETQYFGPGTRLLVL.

This chain connects TRBV30 to TRBJ2-1, with 10 bases identical to TRBD2. From germline, CDR1 is GTSNPN and CDR2 SVGIG (reference sequence). The CDR3 contains 15 residues. Trimming took 0 bases from V and 4 from J; bases not matched to a gene: 3. In nucleotides, the CDR3 is TGTGCCTGGAGTGTAAGACTAGCGGGTTACAATGAGCAGTTCTTC. It specifies CAWSVRLAGYNEQFF. The full variable domain, rest sourced from reference TRBV30 and TRBJ2-1, is SQTIHQWPATLVQPVGSPLSLECTVEGTSNPNLYWYRQAAGRGLQLLFYSVGIGQISSEVPQNLSASRPQDRQFILSSKKLLLSDSGFYLCAWSVRLAGYNEQFFGPGTRLTVL.

This chain joins TRBV7-8 and TRBJ2-1; perhaps TRBD2 as D (6 bases). The CDR3 is made up of 16 amino acids. Trimming stripped 8 bases from V and 5 bases from J, with 22 bases between. Looked up from germline, CDR1 is SGHVS and CDR2 is FQNEAQ. The CDR3 DNA reads as TGTGCCAGCTTATCCCACCGGAGGGGTGCTAACAATGAGCAGTTCTTC. The encoded protein is CASLSHRRGANNEQFF.

The J gene is TRBJ2-3, the V gene TRBV7-3, with 8 bases aligning to TRBD2. Trimming at V came to 2 bases and at J to 2 bases, leaving 6 bases not matched to a gene. This CDR3 spans 16 amino acids. Looked up from germline, CDR1 is SGHTA and CDR2 is FQGTGA. This CDR3 is CASSLDSGGYTDTQYF. The CDR3 DNA is TGTGCCAGCAGCTTAGACAGCGGGGGATACACAGATACGCAGTATTTT.

The V gene is TRBV2, the J gene TRBJ2-7; 7 bases match TRBD1. This CDR3 has 18 amino acids. V was clipped by 3 bases and J by 0 bases; unmatched bases: 14. Germline CDR1 and CDR2: SNHLY and FYNNEI. The CDR3 loop reads CASSDNYQGVTSSYEQYF. CDR3 nucleotide sequence: TGTGCCAGCAGTGACAACTACCAGGGGGTTACCAGCTCCTACGAGCAGTACTTC.

The J gene is TRBJ1-6, the V gene TRBV28; 9 bases match TRBD1. This CDR3 has 15 amino acids. Trimming took 3 bases from V and 7 from J; bases not matched to a gene: 4. Germline V gene sequence: CDR1 MDHEN, CDR2 SYDVKM. The CDR3 DNA reads as TGTGCCAGCAGTTTGTTACAGGGGGCAAATTCACCCCTCCACTTT. Its translation: CASSLLQGANSPLHF. The full variable domain, in which reference TRBV28 and TRBJ1-6 provide the parts outside the CDR3, is DVKVTQSSRYLVKRTGEKVFLECVQDMDHENMFWYRQDPGLGLRLIYFSYDVKMKEKGDIPEGYSVSREKKERFSLILESASTNQTSMYLCASSLLQGANSPLHFGNGTRLTVT.